This T cell receptor (beta chain) was profiled in a study of cytomegalovirus exposure and HLA in healthy donors. Researchers ran the PCR with 60 Vbeta and 13 Jbeta primers. Using immunoSEQ multiplex PCR, the repertoire was profiled, and TCRdb retains in-frame clones only, with some absent. The sample holds 180,000 or so clones, approximately 84% seen once. Comments on this clone: What it recognizes is unknown.

Broader study findings: Later analysis identified 16,000 or so TCR beta sequences associated with HLA alleles, using a false discovery rate threshold of 0.05. The study had only CMV serostatus as immune exposure information. As was reported, the classifier diagnosed cytomegalovirus status with high specificity and sensitivity. Analysis performed later showed TCR beta chains linked to HLA being more clonally expanded than equally common others.

Germline values: CDR1 SGDLS, CDR2 YYNGEE. J was trimmed by 5 bases and V by 7 bases; bases with no gene match: 13. This CDR3 is built from 16 residues. Specimen: PBMCs. This TCR was recovered from a female donor in good health and CMV-seronegative. The chain employs TRBV9 and TRBJ2-1; 9 bases line up with TRBD2. The CDR3 DNA sequence: TGTGCCAGCTCCGGGACTAGCACCCTTGGAAACAATGAGCAGTTCTTC. Residues: CASSGTSTLGNNEQFF.